This T cell receptor (beta chain) was obtained from a study of cytomegalovirus exposure and HLA in healthy donors. A remark on this clone: The target antigen is unknown.

This CDR3 has 15 residues. V shed 4 bases, J shed 2 bases, and the junction held 8 bases outside the gene matches. The germline V gene has CDR1 LGHNA and CDR2 YSLEER. This PCR relied on a set of 60 Vbeta primers and 13 Jbeta primers. Repertoires were generated with immunoSEQ multiplex PCR, while TCRdb's copy carries only in-frame clones and drops some. The table has tens of thousands of clones, 70% to 80% seen once. Study-wide findings and caveats: A later analysis reportedly found fewer N-insertions in an Asian-associated ancestry cluster than the roughly 670-donor mean. Later analysis associated a missense DCLRE1C variant with TCR beta V- and J-gene trimming. Earlier analysis found most TCR beta V segments productive about 90% or about 30% of the time.

The receptor was derived from a man in his fifties in good health and CMV-seropositive. V and J are TRBV4-3 and TRBJ2-7; 7 bases map to TRBD2. Specimen: PBMCs. The DNA of the CDR3 is TGCGCCAGCAGCCCACAGCGGGGACCGACCTACGAGCAGTACTTC. Translation: CASSPQRGPTYEQYF.